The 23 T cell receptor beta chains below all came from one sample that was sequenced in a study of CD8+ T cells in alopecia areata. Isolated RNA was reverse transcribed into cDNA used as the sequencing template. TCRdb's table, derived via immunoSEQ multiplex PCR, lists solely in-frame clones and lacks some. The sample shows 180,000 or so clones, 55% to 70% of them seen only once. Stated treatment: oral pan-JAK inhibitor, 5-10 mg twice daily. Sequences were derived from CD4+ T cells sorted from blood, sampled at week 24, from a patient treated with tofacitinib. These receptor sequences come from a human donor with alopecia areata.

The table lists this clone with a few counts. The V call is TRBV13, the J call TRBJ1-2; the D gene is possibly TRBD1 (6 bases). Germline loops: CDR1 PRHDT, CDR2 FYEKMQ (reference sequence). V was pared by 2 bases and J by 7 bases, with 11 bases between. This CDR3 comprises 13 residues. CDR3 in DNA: TGTGCCAGCAGCTTACAGGGGTCTTTTGGCTACACCTTC. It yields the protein CASSLQGSFGYTF.

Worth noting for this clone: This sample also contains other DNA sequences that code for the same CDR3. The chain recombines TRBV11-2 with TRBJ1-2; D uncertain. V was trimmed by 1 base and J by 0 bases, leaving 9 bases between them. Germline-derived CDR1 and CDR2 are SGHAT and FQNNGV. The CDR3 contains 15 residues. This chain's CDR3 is CASSLVQTTNYGYTF. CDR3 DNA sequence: TGTGCCAGCAGCTTAGTCCAGACAACTAACTATGGCTACACCTTC.

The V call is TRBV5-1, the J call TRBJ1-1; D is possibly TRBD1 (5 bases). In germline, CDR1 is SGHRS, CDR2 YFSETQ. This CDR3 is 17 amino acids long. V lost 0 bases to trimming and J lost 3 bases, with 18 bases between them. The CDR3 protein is CASSLVYRGGADTEAFF. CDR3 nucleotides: TGCGCCAGCAGCTTGGTTTATAGGGGCGGGGCGGACACTGAAGCTTTCTTT.

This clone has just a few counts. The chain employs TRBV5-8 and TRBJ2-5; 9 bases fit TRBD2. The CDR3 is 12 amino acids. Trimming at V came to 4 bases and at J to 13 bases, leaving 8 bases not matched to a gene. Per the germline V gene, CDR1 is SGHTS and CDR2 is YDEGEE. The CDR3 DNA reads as TGTGCCAGCAGCCAAACTAGCGGGCGGGCGTACTTC. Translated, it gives CASSQTSGRAYF.

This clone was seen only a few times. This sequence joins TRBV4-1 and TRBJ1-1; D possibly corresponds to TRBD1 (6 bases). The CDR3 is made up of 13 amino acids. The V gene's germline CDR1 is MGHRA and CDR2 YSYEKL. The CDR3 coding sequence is TGCGCAGACAACAGGGCCACTAACACTGAAGCTTTCTTT. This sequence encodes CADNRATNTEAFF.

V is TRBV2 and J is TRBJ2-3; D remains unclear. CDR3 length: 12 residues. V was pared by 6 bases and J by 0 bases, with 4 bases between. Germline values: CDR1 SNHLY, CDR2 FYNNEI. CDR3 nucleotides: TGTGCCAGCAGATCCAGCACAGATACGCAGTATTTT. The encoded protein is CASRSSTDTQYF.

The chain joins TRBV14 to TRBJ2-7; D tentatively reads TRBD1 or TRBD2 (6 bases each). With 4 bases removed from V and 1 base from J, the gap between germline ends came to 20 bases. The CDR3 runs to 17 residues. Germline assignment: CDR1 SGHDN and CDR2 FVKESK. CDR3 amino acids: CASSPELGGGQSYEQYF. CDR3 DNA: TGTGCCAGCAGCCCCGAACTGGGGGGCGGGCAGTCCTACGAGCAGTACTTC.

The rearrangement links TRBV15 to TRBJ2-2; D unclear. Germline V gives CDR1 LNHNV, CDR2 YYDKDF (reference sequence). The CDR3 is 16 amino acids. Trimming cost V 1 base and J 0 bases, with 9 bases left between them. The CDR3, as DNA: TGTGCCACCAGCAGAGTACAGCCTGCGAACACCGGGGAGCTGTTTTTT. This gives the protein CATSRVQPANTGELFF.

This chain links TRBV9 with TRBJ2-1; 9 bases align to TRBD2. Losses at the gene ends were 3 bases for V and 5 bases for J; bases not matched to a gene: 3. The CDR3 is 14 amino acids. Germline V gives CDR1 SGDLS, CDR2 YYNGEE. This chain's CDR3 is CASSERGADNEQFF. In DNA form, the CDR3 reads TGTGCCAGCAGCGAGCGGGGGGCGGACAATGAGCAGTTCTTC.

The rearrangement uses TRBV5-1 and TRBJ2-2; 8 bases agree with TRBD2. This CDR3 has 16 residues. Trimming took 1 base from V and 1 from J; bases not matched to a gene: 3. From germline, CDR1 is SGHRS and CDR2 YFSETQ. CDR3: CASSLSAGGNTGELFF. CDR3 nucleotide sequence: TGCGCCAGCAGCTTGTCCGCGGGAGGGAACACCGGGGAGCTGTTTTTT.

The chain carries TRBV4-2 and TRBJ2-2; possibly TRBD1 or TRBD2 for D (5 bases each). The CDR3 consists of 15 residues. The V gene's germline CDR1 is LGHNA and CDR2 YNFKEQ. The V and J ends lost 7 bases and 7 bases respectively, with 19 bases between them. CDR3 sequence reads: CASTRDLSKSGELFF. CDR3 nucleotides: TGTGCCAGCACCCGGGACCTCTCTAAAAGCGGGGAGCTGTTTTTT.

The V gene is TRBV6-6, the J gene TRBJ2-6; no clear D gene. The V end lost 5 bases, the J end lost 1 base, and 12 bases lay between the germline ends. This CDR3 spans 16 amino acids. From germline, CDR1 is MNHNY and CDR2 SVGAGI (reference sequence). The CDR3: CASSRNSPSGANVLTF. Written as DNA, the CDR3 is TGTGCCAGCAGTAGGAACAGTCCATCTGGGGCCAACGTCCTGACTTTC.

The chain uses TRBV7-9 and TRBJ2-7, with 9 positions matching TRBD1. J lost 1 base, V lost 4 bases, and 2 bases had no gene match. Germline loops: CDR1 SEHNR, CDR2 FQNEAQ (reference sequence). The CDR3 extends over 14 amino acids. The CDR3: CASSSDRGSYEQYF. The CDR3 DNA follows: TGTGCCAGCAGCTCCGACAGGGGGTCCTACGAGCAGTACTTC.

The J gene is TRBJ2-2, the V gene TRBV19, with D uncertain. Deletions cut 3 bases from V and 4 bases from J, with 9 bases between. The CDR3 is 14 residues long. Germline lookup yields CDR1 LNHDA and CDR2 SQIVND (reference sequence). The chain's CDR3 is CASSIGRVTGELFF. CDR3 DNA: TGTGCCAGTAGTATTGGCCGAGTCACCGGGGAGCTGTTTTTT.

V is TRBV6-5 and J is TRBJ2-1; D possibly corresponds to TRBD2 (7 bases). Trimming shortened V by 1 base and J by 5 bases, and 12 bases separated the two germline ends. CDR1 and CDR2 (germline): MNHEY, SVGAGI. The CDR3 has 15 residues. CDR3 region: CASSYWEGVDNEQFF. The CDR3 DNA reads TGTGCCAGCAGTTACTGGGAGGGGGTTGACAATGAGCAGTTCTTC.

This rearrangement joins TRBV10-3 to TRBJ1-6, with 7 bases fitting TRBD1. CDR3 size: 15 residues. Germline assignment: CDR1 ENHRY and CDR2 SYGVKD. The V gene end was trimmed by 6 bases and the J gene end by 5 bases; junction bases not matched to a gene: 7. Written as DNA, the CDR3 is TGTGCCATCAGACCAGGGGGGGTTGATAATTCACCCCTCCACTTT. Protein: CAIRPGGVDNSPLHF.

The CDR3 protein is CSVGPEQSYGYTF. Here the CDR3 DNA reads TGCAGCGTGGGCCCGGAACAGAGTTATGGCTACACCTTC. V is TRBV29-1 and J is TRBJ1-2; D call uncertain. The V end was cut by 6 bases, the J end by 5 bases, with 16 bases between. The germline V gene has CDR1 SQVTM and CDR2 ANQGSEA. This CDR3 is built from 13 residues.

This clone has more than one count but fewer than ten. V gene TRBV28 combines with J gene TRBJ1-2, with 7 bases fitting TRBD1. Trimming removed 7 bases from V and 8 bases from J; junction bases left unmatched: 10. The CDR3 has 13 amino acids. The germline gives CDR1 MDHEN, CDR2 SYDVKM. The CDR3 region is CASTTPDREGYTF. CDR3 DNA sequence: TGTGCCAGCACCACCCCCGACAGGGAAGGCTACACCTTC.

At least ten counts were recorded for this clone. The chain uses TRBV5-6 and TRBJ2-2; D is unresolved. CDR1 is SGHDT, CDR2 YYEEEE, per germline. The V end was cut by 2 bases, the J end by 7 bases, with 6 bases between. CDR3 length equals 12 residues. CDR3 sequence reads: CASSFIRGELFF. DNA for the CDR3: TGTGCCAGCAGCTTCATTCGCGGGGAGCTGTTTTTT.

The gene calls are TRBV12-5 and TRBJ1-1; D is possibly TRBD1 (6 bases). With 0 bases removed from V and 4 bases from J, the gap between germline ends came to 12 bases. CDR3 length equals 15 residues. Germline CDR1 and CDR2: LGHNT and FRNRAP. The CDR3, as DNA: TGTGCTAGTGGTTTGGTCACAGGGTCGGGCACTGAAGCTTTCTTT. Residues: CASGLVTGSGTEAFF. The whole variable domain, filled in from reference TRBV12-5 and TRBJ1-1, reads DARVTQTPRHKVTEMGQEVTMRCQPILGHNTVFWYRQTMMQGLELLAYFRNRAPLDDSGMPKDRFSAEMPDATLATLKIQPSEPRDSAVYFCASGLVTGSGTEAFFGQGTRLTVV.

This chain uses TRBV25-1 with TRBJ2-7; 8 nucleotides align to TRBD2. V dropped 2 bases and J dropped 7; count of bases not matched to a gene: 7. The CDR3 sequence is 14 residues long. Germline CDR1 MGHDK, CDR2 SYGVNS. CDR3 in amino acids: CASSEPSGRSEQYF. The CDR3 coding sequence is TGTGCCAGCAGTGAACCCAGCGGGAGATCGGAGCAGTACTTC.

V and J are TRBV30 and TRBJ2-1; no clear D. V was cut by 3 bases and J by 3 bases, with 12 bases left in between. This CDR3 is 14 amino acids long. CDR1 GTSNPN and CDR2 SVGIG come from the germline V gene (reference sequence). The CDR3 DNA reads TGTGCCTGGAGCGGGTTACGCCTCTACAATGAGCAGTTCTTC. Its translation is CAWSGLRLYNEQFF. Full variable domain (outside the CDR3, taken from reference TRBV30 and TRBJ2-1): SQTIHQWPATLVQPVGSPLSLECTVEGTSNPNLYWYRQAAGRGLQLLFYSVGIGQISSEVPQNLSASRPQDRQFILSSKKLLLSDSGFYLCAWSGLRLYNEQFFGPGTRLTVL.

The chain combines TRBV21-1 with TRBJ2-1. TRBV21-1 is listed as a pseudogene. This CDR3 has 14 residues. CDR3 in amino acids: CASSTLQGNLEQFF. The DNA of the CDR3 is TGTGCCAGCAGCACCCTCCAAGGGAATCTAGAGCAGTTCTTC.